This T cell receptor (beta chain) stems from a study of blood T cell repertoires in COVID-19. The wider study: Both acute and convalescent COVID-19 samples were obtained from the United States, Italy and Spain. In each case, the material was cDNA or gDNA derived from T cells, B-cell-depleted T cells, or PBMCs.

Methods used by the authors: Quantification of nucleated cells was approximated via reference gene primer amplification. Repertoires were generated with immunoSEQ multiplex PCR, while TCRdb's copy carries only in-frame clones and drops some. V and J calls plus clone size are reproduced from that table; the DNA served to infer D and trimming. The data show 99,000 or so clones, less than 90% seen once. Trimming took 2 bases from V and 3 from J; bases not matched to a gene: 4. The CDR3 runs to 15 residues. The germline CDR1 and CDR2 sequences are KGHSH and LQKENI. The chain carries TRBV18 and TRBJ2-7, with 10 bases that match TRBD1. The sample consisted of peripheral blood. This sequence originates from a human donor in a cohort sampled during active COVID-19. The CDR3 coding sequence is TGTGCCAGCTCACCAAGGACAGGGGGGCTCTACGAGCAGTACTTC. This sequence encodes CASSPRTGGLYEQYF.